The 3 T cell receptor beta chains below were found in one sample sequenced in a study of blood T cell repertoires in COVID-19 (dated by TCRdb to 2020 to 2022). Libraries were prepared through the immunoSEQ multiplex PCR assay. Entries here come from immuneACCESS through TCRdb and include only in-frame sequences with V and J called. Some clones fail to appear in such tables; in the studies checked, an unresolved V gene covers under half of the shortfall, and the cause of the remainder is unknown. The sample table records about 360,000 clones; 75% to 90% of these occur just once. Roughly 7.2% of the sample is taken by the ten largest. Sequenced input: peripheral blood. Receptors originate from a woman aged 60-75 years with COVID-19, enrolled during active disease.

The V and J genes are TRBV20-1 and TRBJ2-2, with TRBD1 as a possible D gene (5 bases). This CDR3 has 12 amino acids. The germline V gene has CDR1 DFQATT and CDR2 SNEGSKA (reference sequence). The CDR3 nucleotides are TGCAGCGCGAGTAGGGGATCCGGGGAGCTGTTTTTT. Translated: CSASRGSGELFF.

The gene calls are TRBV6-6 and TRBJ2-7; TRBD1 is a possible D gene (6 bases). Germline loops: CDR1 MNHNY, CDR2 SVGAGI (reference sequence). The V end lost 7 bases, the J end lost 6 bases, and 13 bases lay between the germline ends. This CDR3 is built from 12 residues. The CDR3 DNA follows: TGTGCCAGCATCGAACAGGGCCTCGAGCAGTACTTC. It specifies CASIEQGLEQYF.

This chain joins TRBV5-4 and TRBJ1-2, with 12 bases matching TRBD1. CDR3 length equals 19 residues. J lost 0 bases, V lost 3 bases, and 12 bases had no gene match. Germline V lookup: CDR1 SGHNT, CDR2 YYREEE (reference sequence). CDR3: CASSSLVWGQGATNYGYTF. For the CDR3, the DNA is TGTGCCAGCAGCTCCCTAGTATGGGGACAGGGGGCGACTAACTATGGCTACACCTTC.